The clone carrying this T cell receptor beta chain came up a few times. Its antigen is still unknown. This sample is drawn from a study of T cells in Graves' hyperthyroidism and ophthalmopathy. Amplification of TCR beta CDR3 regions used RNA as the template. Primed by the HTBI set, a first-round RT-PCR was run on the TCR CDR3. One entry per CDR3 protein, called by TCRdb with MiXCR from the multiplex PCR reads. This table has roughly 250,000 distinct CDR3 sequences, about 20% appearing once. Study observations and caveats: In simple terms, a model built on 13 V-J features told ophthalmopathy apart from stable hyperthyroidism. Most expanded thyroid clonotypes above 0.001 also appeared in blood.

This CDR3 is built from 13 residues. The V gene's germline CDR1 is MDHEN and CDR2 SYDVKM. Deletions cut 1 base from V and 4 bases from J, with 4 bases between. This receptor was taken from a man aged 25 to 45 with Graves' ophthalmopathy. The sequenced sample was blood. The rearrangement joins TRBV28 to TRBJ1-4, with D unclear. The CDR3 DNA follows: TGTGCCAGCAGTTTATCCAGTAATGAAAAACTGTTTTTT. It encodes CASSLSSNEKLFF.